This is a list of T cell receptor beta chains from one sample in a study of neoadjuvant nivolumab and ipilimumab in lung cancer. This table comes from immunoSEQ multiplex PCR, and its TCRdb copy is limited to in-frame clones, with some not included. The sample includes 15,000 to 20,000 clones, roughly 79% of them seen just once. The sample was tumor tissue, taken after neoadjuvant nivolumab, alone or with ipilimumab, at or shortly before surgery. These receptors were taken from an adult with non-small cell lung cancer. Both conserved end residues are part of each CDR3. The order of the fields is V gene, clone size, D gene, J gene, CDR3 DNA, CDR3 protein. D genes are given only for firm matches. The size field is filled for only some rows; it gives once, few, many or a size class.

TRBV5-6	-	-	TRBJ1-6	TGTGCCAGCAGCCACGCCGGGGGACGGAATTCACCCCTCCACTTT	CASSHAGGRNSPLHF
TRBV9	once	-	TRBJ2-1	TGTGCCAGCAGCGTAGAGGGTCAGGGCTCCTACAATGAGCAGTTCTTC	CASSVEGQGSYNEQFF
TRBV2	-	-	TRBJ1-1	TGTGCCAGCAGTGAAGGCGGAAGAGTAGCTTTCTTT	CASSEGGRVAFF
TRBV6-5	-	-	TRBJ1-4	TGTGCCAGCAGTTACGGACTTAACGGGGAAAAACTGTTTTTT	CASSYGLNGEKLFF
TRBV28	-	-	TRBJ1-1	TGTGCCAGCAGCTCCAGCGGCACTGAAGCTTTCTTT	CASSSSGTEAFF
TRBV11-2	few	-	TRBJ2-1	TGTGCCAGCAGCCCAGGGACTGTTAACAATGAGCAGTTCTTC	CASSPGTVNNEQFF
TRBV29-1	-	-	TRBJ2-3	TGCAGCGTTGATCGAGCCAATACCCCAGATACGCAGTATTTT	CSVDRANTPDTQYF
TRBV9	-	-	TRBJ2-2	TGTGCCAGCAGCATCTTGCCAGGGGTTCCGAACACCGGGGAGCTGTTTTTT	CASSILPGVPNTGELFF
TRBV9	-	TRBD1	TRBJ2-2	TGTGCCAGCAGCGTAGTCGCAGGGGGTAACACCGGGGAGCTGTTTTTT	CASSVVAGGNTGELFF
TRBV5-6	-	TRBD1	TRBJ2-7	TGTGCCAGCAGGCTGACAGGGGGCGGCGACGAGCAGTACTTC	CASRLTGGGDEQYF
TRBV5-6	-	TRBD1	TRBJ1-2	TGTGCCAGCAGCCCCGGACAGGGTTTTTCAATGAGGGCTGGCTACACCTTC	CASSPGQGFSMRAGYTF
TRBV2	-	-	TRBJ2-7	TGTGCCAGCAGTGTTTCCGAGCAGTACTTC	CASSVSEQYF
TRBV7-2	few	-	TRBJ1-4	TGTGCCAGCAGCTTTGGAGGGGTAGAGGAAAAACTGTTTTTT	CASSFGGVEEKLFF
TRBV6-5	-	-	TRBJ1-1	TGTGCCAGCAGTTACCAGGGGACAAACACTGAAGCTTTCTTT	CASSYQGTNTEAFF
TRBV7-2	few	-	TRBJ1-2	TGTGCCAGCAGTAATAAACAGGGATACGACTATGGCTACACCTTC	CASSNKQGYDYGYTF
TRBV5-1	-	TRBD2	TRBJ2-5	TGCGCCAGCAGCTTGGGGGCCAGCGGGGGACGAGAGACCCAGTACTTC	CASSLGASGGRETQYF